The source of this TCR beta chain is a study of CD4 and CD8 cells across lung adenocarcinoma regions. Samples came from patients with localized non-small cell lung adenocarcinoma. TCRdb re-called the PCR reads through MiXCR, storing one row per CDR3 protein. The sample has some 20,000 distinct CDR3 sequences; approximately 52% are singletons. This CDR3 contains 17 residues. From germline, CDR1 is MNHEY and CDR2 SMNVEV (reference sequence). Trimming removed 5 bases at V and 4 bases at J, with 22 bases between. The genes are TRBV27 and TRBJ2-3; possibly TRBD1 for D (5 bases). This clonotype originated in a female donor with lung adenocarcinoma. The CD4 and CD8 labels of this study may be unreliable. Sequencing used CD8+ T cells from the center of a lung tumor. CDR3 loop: CASSPEIGARGADTQYF. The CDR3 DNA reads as TGTGCCAGCAGTCCCGAAATAGGGGCCCGTGGTGCAGATACGCAGTATTTT.